This T cell receptor (beta chain) derives from a study of T cells in Graves' hyperthyroidism and ophthalmopathy. Of note for this clonotype: Antigen unknown.

Uncontrolled infection, other autoimmune disease, pregnancy or lactation disqualified patients from enrolment. Orbital computed tomography, thyroid ultrasound, serum thyroxine and TRAb, and clinical symptoms together informed the diagnoses. Authors of the study amplified TCR beta CDR3 regions from RNA transcripts. The HTBI set primed first-round TCR CDR3 RT-PCR. Each CDR3 protein is one row after TCRdb ran MiXCR on the multiplex PCR reads. The repertoire holds a few hundred thousand distinct CDR3 sequences, with 15% to 20% as singletons. Study-level points and caveats: Ophthalmopathy and stable hyperthyroidism were separated by a 13 V-J model.

V was trimmed by 5 bases and J by 0 bases, leaving 9 bases between them. The germline V gene encodes CDR1 MDHEN and CDR2 SYDVKM. The CDR3 is 14 amino acids. Material: blood. This chain connects TRBV28 to TRBJ2-3; the D gene is possibly TRBD2 (5 bases). The receptor was isolated from a woman in her forties or fifties with Graves' hyperthyroidism. CDR3 bases: TGTGCCAGCAGTACCCCGGGGAGCACAGATACGCAGTATTTT. Protein sequence: CASSTPGSTDTQYF.